This is a list of T cell receptor beta chains from one sample in a study of blood T cell repertoires in COVID-19. Assay used: immunoSEQ multiplex PCR; TCRdb lists only in-frame clones, some missing. The table has roughly 30,000 clones, 81% seen once. Sequenced: peripheral blood. These receptors all stem from a woman in her sixties or seventies with acute or convalescent COVID-19. The CDR3 runs from the conserved cysteine through the conserved F or W. A D gene is named only where the DNA matches it firmly. Clone size is not always given. Where it is, it says once, few, many or a class for expanded clones.

>NA|TRBV4-2|TRBJ1-1|NA
CASSPTDTVNTEAFF
TGTGCCAGCAGCCCGACGGACACAGTGAACACTGAAGCTTTCTTT
>NA|TRBV5-1|TRBJ2-2|NA
CASSLGDYTGELFF
TGCGCCAGCAGCTTGGGGGACTACACCGGGGAGCTGTTTTTT
>NA|TRBV19|TRBJ1-3|NA
CASSGRGGNTIYF
TGTGCCAGTTCGGGGAGGGGCGGAAACACCATATATTTT
>NA|TRBV5-1|TRBJ1-6|TRBD1
CASSSRPGDRGHNSPLHF
TGCGCCAGCAGCTCAAGACCCGGGGACAGGGGACATAATTCACCCCTCCACTTT
>NA|TRBV7-2|TRBJ1-5|TRBD1
CASSLAGTGNQPQHF
TGTGCCAGCAGCTTAGCGGGGACAGGGAATCAGCCCCAGCATTTT
>NA|TRBV12-3/TRBV12-4|TRBJ1-2|TRBD1
CASSLKVDRGYTF
TGTGCCAGCAGTTTAAAAGTGGACAGGGGCTACACCTTC
>few|TRBV13|TRBJ2-7|NA
CASSSGVYEQYF
TGTGCCAGCAGTTCAGGGGTTTACGAGCAGTACTTC
>few|TRBV30|TRBJ1-1|TRBD1
CACGQGATGGSAFF
TGTGCCTGTGGACAGGGGGCGACAGGGGGGAGCGCTTTCTTT
>NA|TRBV9|TRBJ2-3|NA
CASSVTPSSRVDTQYF
TGTGCCAGCAGCGTAACCCCCTCCTCGAGGGTGGATACGCAGTATTTT
>NA|TRBV7-2|TRBJ2-7|NA
CASSSRLSEQYF
TGTGCCAGCAGCTCGAGGCTTTCCGAGCAGTACTTC
>NA|TRBV24-1|TRBJ2-1|NA
CATSGQNLYNEQFF
TGTGCCACCAGTGGACAGAACCTCTACAATGAGCAGTTCTTC
>NA|TRBV29-1|TRBJ1-2|TRBD1
CSVLDRVGGYTF
TGCAGCGTCCTAGACAGGGTTGGTGGCTACACCTTC
>few|TRBV24-1|TRBJ1-2|TRBD1
CATSDWGQGNGYTF
TGTGCCACCAGTGATTGGGGACAGGGGAATGGCTACACCTTC
>NA|TRBV30|TRBJ1-5|TRBD1
CAWDRDGQPQHF
TGTGCCTGGGACAGGGACGGGCAGCCCCAGCATTTT
>NA|TRBV5-5|TRBJ2-7|TRBD1
CASSPRDRIYEQYF
TGTGCCAGCAGCCCCCGGGACAGAATTTACGAGCAGTACTTC
>NA|TRBV29-1|TRBJ2-1|TRBD1
CSVLRDRGGNEQFF
TGCAGCGTCCTCCGGGACAGGGGAGGCAATGAGCAGTTCTTC
>NA|TRBV5-1|TRBJ2-1|TRBD2
CASSLEVAGANGEQFF
TGCGCCAGCAGCTTGGAGGTAGCGGGGGCCAACGGTGAGCAGTTCTTC
>NA|TRBV24-1|TRBJ2-3|TRBD2
CATSDPRSGSTDTQYF
TGTGCCACCAGTGACCCACGTAGCGGGAGCACAGATACGCAGTATTTT
>NA|TRBV6-5|TRBJ1-5|NA
CASSRQLNQPQHF
TGTGCCAGCAGCAGGCAGCTAAATCAGCCCCAGCATTTT
>NA|TRBV9|TRBJ1-4|NA
CASGEGRHNEKLFF
TGTGCCAGCGGGGAGGGCAGACATAATGAAAAACTGTTTTTT
>NA|TRBV6-6|TRBJ2-7|NA
CASSYEGGRGEQYF
TGTGCCAGCAGTTACGAGGGGGGGAGAGGCGAGCAGTACTTC
>NA|TRBV13|TRBJ1-2|NA
CASSLGLTGSSGYTF
TGTGCCAGCAGCTTAGGCCTCACAGGGAGTTCTGGCTACACCTTC
>NA|TRBV6-5|TRBJ2-3|NA
CARIQGGSTDTQYF
TGTGCCAGGATACAGGGGGGGAGCACAGATACGCAGTATTTT
>NA|TRBV5-1|TRBJ2-2|NA
CASSLGTVNTGELFF
TGCGCCAGCAGCTTGGGGACAGTGAACACCGGGGAGCTGTTTTTT
>NA|TRBV11-2|TRBJ2-3|NA
CASSLDQGIASPTDTQYF
TGTGCCAGCAGCTTAGATCAGGGAATAGCTTCTCCAACAGATACGCAGTATTTT
>NA|TRBV6-5|TRBJ1-1|TRBD1
CASRNRGDYTEAFF
TGTGCCAGCAGAAACAGGGGGGATTACACTGAAGCTTTCTTT
>NA|TRBV19|TRBJ2-1|TRBD2
CASSFLAGSYNEQFF
TGTGCCAGTAGTTTTCTAGCGGGGTCCTACAATGAGCAGTTCTTC
>NA|TRBV29-1|TRBJ2-5|TRBD1
CSVEGTGGLETQYF
TGCAGCGTTGAAGGGACAGGGGGCCTAGAGACCCAGTACTTC
>NA|TRBV28|TRBJ1-6|NA
CASGGTPEKDSPLHF
TGTGCCAGTGGAGGGACCCCTGAAAAGGATTCACCCCTCCACTTT
>NA|TRBV2|TRBJ1-2|TRBD1
CASRNTGGGNGYTF
TGTGCCAGCAGAAACACAGGGGGCGGCAATGGCTACACCTTC
>few|TRBV18|TRBJ1-5|NA
CASSPGLSNQPQHF
TGTGCCAGCTCACCGGGACTGTCAAATCAGCCCCAGCATTTT
>NA|TRBV9|TRBJ1-1|TRBD1
CASSANTGGTEAFF
TGTGCCAGCAGCGCAAATACAGGGGGAACTGAAGCTTTCTTT
>NA|TRBV30|TRBJ2-3|NA
CAWNKGDTDTQYF
TGTGCCTGGAATAAGGGGGACACAGATACGCAGTATTTT
>NA|TRBV2|TRBJ1-1|NA
CASSVAVAGGTEAFF
TGTGCCAGCAGTGTAGCTGTTGCAGGCGGGACTGAAGCTTTCTTT
>NA|TRBV5-4|TRBJ1-2|NA
CASSLPGYGYTF
TGTGCCAGCAGCTTACCAGGATATGGCTACACCTTC